The clone carrying this T cell receptor (beta chain) was seen ten or more times. Its cognate antigen is unknown. The data stem from a study of T cells after yellow fever vaccination. Whole-study findings and limits: CD4 and CD8 compartments shared a small share of clonotypes.

As TCR cDNA was made by 5'RACE template switching, a universal primer site and UMIs were added. TCRdb re-called the 5' RACE reads through MiXCR, storing one row per CDR3 protein. The sample contains some 400,000 distinct CDR3 sequences, about 6% of which appear only once. The germline V gene encodes CDR1 MNHEY and CDR2 SVGEGT. The CDR3 is made up of 12 amino acids. V dropped 7 bases and J dropped 4 bases, with 7 bases sitting between them. The specimen was PBMCs, collected 5 days after the yellow fever booster vaccination. This TCR came from a man aged 25-40 years who received the YFV17D yellow fever vaccine. This rearrangement joins TRBV6-2 or TRBV6-3 to TRBJ2-2; the D is unclear. The DNA of the CDR3 is TGTGCCAGCAAACGGGTCACCGGGGAGCTGTTTTTT. Translation gives CASKRVTGELFF.